This is a list of T cell receptor beta chains from one sample in a study of T cell responses to AZD1222 COVID-19 vaccine. This table comes from immunoSEQ multiplex PCR, and its TCRdb copy is limited to in-frame clones, with some not included. The data show 150,000 to 200,000 clones, with 85% to 90% seen just once and roughly 5.5% held by the top ten. This material consisted of peripheral blood, taken on day 0 of AZD1222 vaccination. These receptors originate from an adult in good health. Each CDR3 is given without its conserved first and last residue.

ASSLEGAGNQPQH | TRBV5-5
ASSRDTGAPYEQY | TRBV19
ASSLWSGSSYEQY | TRBV5-6
ASSLTANTEAF | TRBV5-5
ASSSTGPLGDTQY | TRBV28
ASGTGQSSGNTIY | TRBV5-1
ASRGLAPPQH | TRBV19
ASSLGPVQGYT | TRBV7-2
ASSLSVGAWEGYT | TRBV27
ASSLGRIPNYGYT | TRBV28
ASSQNPPLAGMNTGELF | TRBV7-9
ATASGGKTF | TRBV15
ASSLATAEQF | TRBV5-1
ASRSGGAGDTQY | TRBV28
ASSLGLRDPEAF | TRBV5-6
ASGLTGLNEKLF | TRBV6-5
ASTSRDGPNQPQH | TRBV19
SVEGLQGAYGYT | TRBV29-1
ASSSEGALREKLF | TRBV9
ATSDASSDLSNYGYT | TRBV24-1
ASSFDSYGYT | TRBV5-1
ASSLQGGQGSSGANVLT | TRBV18
ASSTGPAVSGNTIY | TRBV5-5